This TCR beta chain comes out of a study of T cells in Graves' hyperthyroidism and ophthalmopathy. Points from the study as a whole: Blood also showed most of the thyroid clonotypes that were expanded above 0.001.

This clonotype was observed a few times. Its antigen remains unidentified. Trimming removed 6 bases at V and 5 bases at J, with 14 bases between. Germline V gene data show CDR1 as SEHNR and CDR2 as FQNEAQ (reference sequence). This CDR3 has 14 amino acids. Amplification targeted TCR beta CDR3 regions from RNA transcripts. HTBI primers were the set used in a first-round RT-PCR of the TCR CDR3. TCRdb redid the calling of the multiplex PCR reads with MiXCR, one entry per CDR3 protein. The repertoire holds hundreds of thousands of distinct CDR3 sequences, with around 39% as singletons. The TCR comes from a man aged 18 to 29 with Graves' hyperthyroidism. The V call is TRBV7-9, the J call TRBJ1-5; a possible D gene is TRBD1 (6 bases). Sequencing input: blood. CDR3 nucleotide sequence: TGTGCCAGCAGTTCTACAGGGAGTTATCAGCCCCAGCATTTT. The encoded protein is CASSSTGSYQPQHF.